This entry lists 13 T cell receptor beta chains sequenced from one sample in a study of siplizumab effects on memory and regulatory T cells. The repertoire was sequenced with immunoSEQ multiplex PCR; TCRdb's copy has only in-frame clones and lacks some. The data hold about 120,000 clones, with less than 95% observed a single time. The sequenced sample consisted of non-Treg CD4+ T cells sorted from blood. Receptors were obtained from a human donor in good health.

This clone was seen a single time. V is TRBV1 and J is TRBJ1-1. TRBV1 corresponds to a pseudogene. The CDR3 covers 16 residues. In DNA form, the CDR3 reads TGCACCAGCAGCCAAGATGGGAAGGCGGTGAACACTGAAGCTTTCTTT. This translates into CTSSQDGKAVNTEAFF.

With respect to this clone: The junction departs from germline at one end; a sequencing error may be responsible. Here the CDR3 DNA reads TGTGCCAGCAGTGTTGCGACAGCGGGTACTGGAGCTTTCTTT. It translates to CASSVATAGTGAFF. The rearrangement joins TRBV2 to TRBJ1-1, with D perhaps TRBD1 (5 bases). This CDR3 is 14 amino acids long. Germline V gene sequence: CDR1 SNHLY, CDR2 FYNNEI.

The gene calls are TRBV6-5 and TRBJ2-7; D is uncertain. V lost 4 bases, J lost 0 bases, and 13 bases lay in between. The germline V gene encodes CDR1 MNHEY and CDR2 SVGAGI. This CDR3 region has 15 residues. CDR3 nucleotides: TGTGCCAGCAGTTCGAACAGTAAAAGCTCCTACGAGCAGTACTTC. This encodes CASSSNSKSSYEQYF.

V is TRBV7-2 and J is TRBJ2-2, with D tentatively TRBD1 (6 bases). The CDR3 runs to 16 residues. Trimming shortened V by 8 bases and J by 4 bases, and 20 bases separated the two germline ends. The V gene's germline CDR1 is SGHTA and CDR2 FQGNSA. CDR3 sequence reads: CASSPHSGQITGELFF. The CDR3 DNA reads TGTGCCAGCTCCCCCCATTCAGGACAGATCACCGGGGAGCTGTTTTTT. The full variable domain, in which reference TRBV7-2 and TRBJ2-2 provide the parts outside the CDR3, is GAGVSQSPSNKVTEKGKDVELRCDPISGHTALYWYRQSLGQGLEFLIYFQGNSAPDKSGLPSDRFSAERTGGSVSTLTIQRTQQEDSAVYLCASSPHSGQITGELFFGEGSRLTVL.

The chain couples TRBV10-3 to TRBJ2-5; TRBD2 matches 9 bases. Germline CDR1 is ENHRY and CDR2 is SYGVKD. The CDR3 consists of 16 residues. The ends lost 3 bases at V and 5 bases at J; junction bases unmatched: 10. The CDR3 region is CAISDTLASGKETQYF. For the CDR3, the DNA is TGTGCCATCAGTGATACTTTGGCTAGCGGGAAGGAGACCCAGTACTTC.

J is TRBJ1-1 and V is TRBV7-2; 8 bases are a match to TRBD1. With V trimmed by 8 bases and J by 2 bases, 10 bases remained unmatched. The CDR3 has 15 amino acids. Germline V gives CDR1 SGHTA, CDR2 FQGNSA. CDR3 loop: CASSSRGRRNTEAFF. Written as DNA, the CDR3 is TGTGCCAGCTCCTCCAGGGGGCGGCGAAACACTGAAGCTTTCTTT.

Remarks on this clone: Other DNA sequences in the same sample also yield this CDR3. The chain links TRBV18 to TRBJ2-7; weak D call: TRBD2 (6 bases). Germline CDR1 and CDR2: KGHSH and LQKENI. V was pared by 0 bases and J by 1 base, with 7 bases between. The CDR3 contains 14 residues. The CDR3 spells CASSPPSGSYEQYF. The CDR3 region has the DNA TGTGCCAGCTCACCACCGAGCGGGTCCTACGAGCAGTACTTC.

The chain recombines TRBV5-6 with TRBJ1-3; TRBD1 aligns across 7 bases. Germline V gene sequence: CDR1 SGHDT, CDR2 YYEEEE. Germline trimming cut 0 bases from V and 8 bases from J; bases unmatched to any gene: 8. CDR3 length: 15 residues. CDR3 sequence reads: CASSLEQGKAHTIYF. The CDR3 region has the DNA TGTGCCAGCAGCTTGGAACAGGGGAAGGCGCACACCATATATTTT.

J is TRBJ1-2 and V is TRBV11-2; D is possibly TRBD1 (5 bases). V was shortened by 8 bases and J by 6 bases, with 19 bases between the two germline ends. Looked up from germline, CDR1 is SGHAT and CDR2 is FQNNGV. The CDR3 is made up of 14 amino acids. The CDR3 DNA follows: TGTGCCAGCTCCCTAATAGGGACCTCGGATGGCTACACCTTC. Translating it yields CASSLIGTSDGYTF. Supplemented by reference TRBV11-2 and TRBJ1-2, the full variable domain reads EAGVAQSPRYKIIEKRQSVAFWCNPISGHATLYWYQQILGQGPKLLIQFQNNGVVDDSQLPKDRFSAERLKGVDSTLKIQPAKLEDSAVYLCASSLIGTSDGYTFGSGTRLTVV.

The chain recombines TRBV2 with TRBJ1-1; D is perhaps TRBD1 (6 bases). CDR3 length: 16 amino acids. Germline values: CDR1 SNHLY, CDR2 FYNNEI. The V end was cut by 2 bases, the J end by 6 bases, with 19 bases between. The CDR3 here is CASSEPFTGRVPEAFF. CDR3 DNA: TGTGCCAGCAGTGAACCCTTTACAGGGAGGGTCCCTGAAGCTTTCTTT.

The CDR3 DNA is TGCGCCAGCTATCTGGGACGGGGTGTTATAGAGACCCAGTACTTC. Translation: CASYLGRGVIETQYF. The chain uses TRBV5-1 and TRBJ2-5; D may be TRBD1 or TRBD2 (5 bases each). The length of the CDR3 is 15 residues. Germline lookup yields CDR1 SGHRS and CDR2 YFSETQ. Trimming took 7 bases from V and 4 from J, leaving 20 bases between them. The whole variable domain, filled in from reference TRBV5-1 and TRBJ2-5, reads KAGVTQTPRYLIKTRGQQVTLSCSPISGHRSVSWYQQTPGQGLQFLFEYFSETQRNKGNFPGRFSGRQFSNSRSEMNVSTLELGDSALYLCASYLGRGVIETQYFGPGTRLLVL.

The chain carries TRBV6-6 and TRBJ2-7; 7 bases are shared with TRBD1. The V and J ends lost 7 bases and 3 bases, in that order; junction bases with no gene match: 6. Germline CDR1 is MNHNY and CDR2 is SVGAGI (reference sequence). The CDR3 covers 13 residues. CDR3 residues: CASTRDRNYEQYF. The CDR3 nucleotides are TGTGCCAGCACACGGGACAGAAACTACGAGCAGTACTTC.

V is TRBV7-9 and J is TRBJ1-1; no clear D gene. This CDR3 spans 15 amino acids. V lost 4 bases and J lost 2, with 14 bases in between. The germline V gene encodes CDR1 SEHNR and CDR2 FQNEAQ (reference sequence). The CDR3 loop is CASSSRGDLNTEAFF. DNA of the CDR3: TGTGCCAGCAGCTCCCGGGGTGACCTTAACACTGAAGCTTTCTTT.